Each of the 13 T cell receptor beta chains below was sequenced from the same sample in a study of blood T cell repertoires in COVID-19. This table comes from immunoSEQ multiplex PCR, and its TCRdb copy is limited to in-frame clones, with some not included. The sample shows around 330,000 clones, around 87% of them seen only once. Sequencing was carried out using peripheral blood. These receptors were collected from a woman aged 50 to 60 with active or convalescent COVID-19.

The CDR3 sequence: CASSASGGTYEQYF. DNA for the CDR3: TGTGCCAGCAGCGCCAGCGGGGGGACGTACGAGCAGTACTTC. The J gene is TRBJ2-7, the V gene TRBV5-4; the match to TRBD2 covers 9 bases. Germline CDR1 SGHNT, CDR2 YYREEE (reference sequence). This CDR3 spans 14 amino acids. The J segment lost 4 bases and the V segment lost 4 bases, leaving 6 bases of the junction unmatched.

CDR3 DNA sequence: TGTGCCAGCAGTTACCCGCCAGGGGGGATCTACGAGCAGTACTTC. Translating gives CASSYPPGGIYEQYF. V gene TRBV6-2 or TRBV6-3 combines with J gene TRBJ2-7; a possible D gene is TRBD1 (7 bases). V lost 2 bases and J 3 bases, leaving 14 bases between the germline ends. The CDR3 length is 15 residues. CDR1 and CDR2 from the germline V gene are MNHEY and SVGEGT.

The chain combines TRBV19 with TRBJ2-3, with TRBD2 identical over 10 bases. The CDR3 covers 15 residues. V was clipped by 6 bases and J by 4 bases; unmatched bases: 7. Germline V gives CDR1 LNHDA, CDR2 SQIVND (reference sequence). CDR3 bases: TGTGCCAGTAGCCCTCTAGCGGGGGCCCCAGATACGCAGTATTTT. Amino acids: CASSPLAGAPDTQYF.

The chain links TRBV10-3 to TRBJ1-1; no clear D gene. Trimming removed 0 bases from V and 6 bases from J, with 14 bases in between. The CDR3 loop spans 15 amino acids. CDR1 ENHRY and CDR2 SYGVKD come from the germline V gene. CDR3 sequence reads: CAISESPGRASEAFF. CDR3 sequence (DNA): TGTGCCATCAGTGAGTCCCCCGGGCGGGCTTCTGAAGCTTTCTTT.

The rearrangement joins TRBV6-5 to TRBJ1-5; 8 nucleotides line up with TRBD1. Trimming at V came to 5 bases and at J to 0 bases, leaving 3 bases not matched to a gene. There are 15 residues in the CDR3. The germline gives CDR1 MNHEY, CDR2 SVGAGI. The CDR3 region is CASSPGTGSNQPQHF. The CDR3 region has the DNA TGTGCCAGCAGTCCTGGGACAGGTAGCAATCAGCCCCAGCATTTT.

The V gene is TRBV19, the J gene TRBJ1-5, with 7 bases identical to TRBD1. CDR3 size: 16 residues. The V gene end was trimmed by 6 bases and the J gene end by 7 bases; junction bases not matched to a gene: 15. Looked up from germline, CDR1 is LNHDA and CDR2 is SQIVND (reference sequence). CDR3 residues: CASSQDGPSRGQPQHF. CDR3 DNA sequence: TGTGCCAGTAGCCAGGACGGCCCTAGCAGGGGGCAGCCCCAGCATTTT.

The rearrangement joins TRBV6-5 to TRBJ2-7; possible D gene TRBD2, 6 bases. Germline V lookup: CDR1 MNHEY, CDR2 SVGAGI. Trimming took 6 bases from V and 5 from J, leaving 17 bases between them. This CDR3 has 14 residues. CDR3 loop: CASRAEGRVDEQYF. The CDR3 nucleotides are TGTGCCAGCAGGGCGGAGGGGCGAGTCGACGAGCAGTACTTC.

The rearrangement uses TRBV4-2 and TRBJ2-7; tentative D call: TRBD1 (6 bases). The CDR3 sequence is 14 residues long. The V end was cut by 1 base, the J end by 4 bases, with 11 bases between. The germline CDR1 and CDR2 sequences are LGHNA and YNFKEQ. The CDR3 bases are TGTGCCAGCAGCCAAGGACAGGATTTATACGAGCAGTACTTC. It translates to CASSQGQDLYEQYF.

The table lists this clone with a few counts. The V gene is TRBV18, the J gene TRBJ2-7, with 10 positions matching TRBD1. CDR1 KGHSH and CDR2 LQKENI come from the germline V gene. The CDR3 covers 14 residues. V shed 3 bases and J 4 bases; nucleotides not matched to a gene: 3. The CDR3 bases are TGTGCCAGCTCACCTGGGACAGGGGAATACGAGCAGTACTTC. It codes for CASSPGTGEYEQYF.

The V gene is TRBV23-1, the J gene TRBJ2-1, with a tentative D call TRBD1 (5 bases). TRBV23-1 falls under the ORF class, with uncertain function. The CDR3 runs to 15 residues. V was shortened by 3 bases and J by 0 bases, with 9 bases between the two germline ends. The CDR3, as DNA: TGCGCCAGCAGTCAGAAGGGGCACTCCTACAATGAGCAGTTCTTC. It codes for CASSQKGHSYNEQFF.

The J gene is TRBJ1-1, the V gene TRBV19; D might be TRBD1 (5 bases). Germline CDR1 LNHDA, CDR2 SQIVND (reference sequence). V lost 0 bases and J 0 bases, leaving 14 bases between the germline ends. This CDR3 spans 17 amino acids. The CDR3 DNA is TGTGCCAGTAGTATAGAGGCCCGTCGACAGATGAACACTGAAGCTTTCTTT. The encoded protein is CASSIEARRQMNTEAFF.

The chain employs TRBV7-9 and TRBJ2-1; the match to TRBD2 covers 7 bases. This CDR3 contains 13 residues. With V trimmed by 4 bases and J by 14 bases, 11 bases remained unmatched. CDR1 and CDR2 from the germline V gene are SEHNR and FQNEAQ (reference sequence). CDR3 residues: CASSSALAEREFF. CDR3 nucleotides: TGTGCCAGCAGCTCAGCTCTAGCGGAAAGGGAGTTCTTC.

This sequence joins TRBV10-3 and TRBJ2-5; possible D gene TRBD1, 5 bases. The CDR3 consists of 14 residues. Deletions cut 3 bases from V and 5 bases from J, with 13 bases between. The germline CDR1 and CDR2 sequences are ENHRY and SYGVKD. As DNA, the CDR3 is TGTGCCATCAGTGACCCCAGGGTGGGTGAGACCCAGTACTTC. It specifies CAISDPRVGETQYF.